This TCR beta chain was observed in a study of T cells expressing NK-cell markers. It was by 5'RACE template switching with UMIs that TCR beta cDNA was made. TCRdb reprocessed the 5' RACE reads and stores each CDR3 protein as one record, lacking DNA. This listing includes 300,000 to 450,000 distinct CDR3 sequences. Germline CDR1 and CDR2: SGHAT and FQNNGV. The CDR3 extends over 14 amino acids. Sequenced material: blood T cells: a sorted CD56 or NKG2C T cell subset, CD4+ or CD8+ T cells, or bulk PBMC T cells (not recorded which). The J gene is TRBJ2-5, the V gene TRBV11-2. The receptor was derived from a man aged 18-70 years in good health. CDR3: CASSSSDLQETQYF.